This T cell receptor (beta chain) was obtained from a study of CDR3 diversity in severe acne. The V gene's germline CDR1 is SNHLY and CDR2 FYNNEI. V was clipped by 9 bases and J by 3 bases; unmatched bases: 10. This CDR3 is 15 amino acids long. TCRdb reanalysed the PCR reads using MiXCR and keeps one entry per CDR3 protein. The table lists under 100,000 distinct CDR3 sequences, 45% to 50% of them singletons. The chain joins TRBV2 to TRBJ1-5; TRBD1 agrees at 8 bases. The sample comprised blood. This clonotype originated in a male donor in good health, serving as a control. DNA of the CDR3: TGTGCCAGTCGGACCCGGGACAGGTCCAATCAGCCCCAGCATTTT. This codes for CASRTRDRSNQPQHF.